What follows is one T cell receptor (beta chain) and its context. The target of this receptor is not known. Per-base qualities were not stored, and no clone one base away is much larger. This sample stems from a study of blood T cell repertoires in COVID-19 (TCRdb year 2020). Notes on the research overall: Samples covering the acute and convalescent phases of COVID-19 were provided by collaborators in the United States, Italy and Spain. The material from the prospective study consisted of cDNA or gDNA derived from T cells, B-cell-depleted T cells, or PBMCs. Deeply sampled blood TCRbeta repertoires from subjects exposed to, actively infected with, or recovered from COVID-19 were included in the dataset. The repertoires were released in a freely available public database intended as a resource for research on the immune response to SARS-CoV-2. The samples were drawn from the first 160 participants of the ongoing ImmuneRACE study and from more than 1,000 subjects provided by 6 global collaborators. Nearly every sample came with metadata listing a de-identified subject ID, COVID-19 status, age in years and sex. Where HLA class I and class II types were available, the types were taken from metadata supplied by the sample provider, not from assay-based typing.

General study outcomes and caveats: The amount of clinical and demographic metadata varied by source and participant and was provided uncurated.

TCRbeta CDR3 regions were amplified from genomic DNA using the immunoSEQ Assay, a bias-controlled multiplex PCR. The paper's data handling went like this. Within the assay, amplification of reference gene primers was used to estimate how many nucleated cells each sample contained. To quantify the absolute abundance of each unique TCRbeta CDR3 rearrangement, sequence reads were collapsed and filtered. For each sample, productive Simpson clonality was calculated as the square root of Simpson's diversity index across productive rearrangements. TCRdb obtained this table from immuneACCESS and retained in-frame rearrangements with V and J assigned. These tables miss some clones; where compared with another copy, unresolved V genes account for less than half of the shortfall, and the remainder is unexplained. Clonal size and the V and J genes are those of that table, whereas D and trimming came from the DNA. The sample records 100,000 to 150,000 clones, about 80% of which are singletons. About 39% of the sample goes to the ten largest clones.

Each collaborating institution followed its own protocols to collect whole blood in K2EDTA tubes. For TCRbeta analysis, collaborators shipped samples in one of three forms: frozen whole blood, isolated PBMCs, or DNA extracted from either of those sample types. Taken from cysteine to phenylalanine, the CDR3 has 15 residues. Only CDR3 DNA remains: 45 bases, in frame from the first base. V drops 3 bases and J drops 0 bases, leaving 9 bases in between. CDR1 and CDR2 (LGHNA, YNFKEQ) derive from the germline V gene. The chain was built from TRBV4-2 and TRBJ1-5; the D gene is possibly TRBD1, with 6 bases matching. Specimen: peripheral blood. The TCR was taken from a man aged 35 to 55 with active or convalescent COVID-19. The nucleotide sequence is TGTGCCAGCAGCCAGACAGGATATAGCAATCAGCCCCAGCATTTT. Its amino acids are CASSQTGYSNQPQHF.